In this sample, the clone carrying this T cell receptor beta chain turned up once. What it recognizes is unknown. CDR3 length: 11 residues. V was cut by 7 bases and J by 4 bases, with 10 bases left in between. The V gene's germline CDR1 is SQVTM and CDR2 ANQGSEA. MiXCR, run by TCRdb on the reads, gives a single entry per CDR3 protein. This table has roughly 320,000 distinct CDR3 sequences, about 9.1% appearing once. The sample originates from a study of T cell repertoires in cytomegalovirus infection. Study observations and caveats: HLA-C-restricted CMV clonotypes gave the most frequent clonotype in two of eight donors. Carriers of CMV plus the relevant HLA were identified by cumulative public TCR beta family frequency.

Input material: PBMCs. The chain employs TRBV29-1 and TRBJ1-2, with D uncertain. The TCR comes from a human donor in good health (CMV status not recorded). Some clones in this sample may be carry-over from other donors' samples. For the CDR3, the DNA is TGCAGCGCCGAGTACGTCTATGGCTACACCTTC. The encoded protein is CSAEYVYGYTF.